This TCR beta chain was identified in a study of blood T cell repertoires in COVID-19. Study-wide background: Sources were T cells, B-cell-depleted T cells, or PBMCs; the material itself was cDNA or gDNA.

The table came from immunoSEQ multiplex PCR; TCRdb's copy has only in-frame clones and leaves some out. This table holds about 170,000 clones, around four fifths found once. CDR3 length: 15 amino acids. Trimming shortened V by 3 bases and J by 0 bases, and 9 bases separated the two germline ends. Germline values: CDR1 WSHSY, CDR2 SAAADI. The sequenced sample was peripheral blood. The genes are TRBV10-2 and TRBJ1-3; no firm D call. This clonotype was sampled from a woman in her seventies with COVID-19, enrolled during active disease. The CDR3 reads CASSDRFPSGNTIYF. In nucleotides, the CDR3 is TGCGCCAGCAGTGACAGGTTCCCCTCTGGAAACACCATATATTTT.